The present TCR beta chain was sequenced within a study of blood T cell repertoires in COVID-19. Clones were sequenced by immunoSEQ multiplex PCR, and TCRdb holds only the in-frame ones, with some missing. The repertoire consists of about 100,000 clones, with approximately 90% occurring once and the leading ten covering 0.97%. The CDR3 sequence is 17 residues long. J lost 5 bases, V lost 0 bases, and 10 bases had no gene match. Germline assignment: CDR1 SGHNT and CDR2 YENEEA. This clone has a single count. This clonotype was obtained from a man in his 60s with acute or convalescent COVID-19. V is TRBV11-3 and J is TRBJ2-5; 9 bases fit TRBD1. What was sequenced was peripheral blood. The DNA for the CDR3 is TGTGCCAGCAGCTTAGATTACAGGGGGCTGGGGAGGGAGACCCAGTACTTC. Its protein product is CASSLDYRGLGRETQYF.